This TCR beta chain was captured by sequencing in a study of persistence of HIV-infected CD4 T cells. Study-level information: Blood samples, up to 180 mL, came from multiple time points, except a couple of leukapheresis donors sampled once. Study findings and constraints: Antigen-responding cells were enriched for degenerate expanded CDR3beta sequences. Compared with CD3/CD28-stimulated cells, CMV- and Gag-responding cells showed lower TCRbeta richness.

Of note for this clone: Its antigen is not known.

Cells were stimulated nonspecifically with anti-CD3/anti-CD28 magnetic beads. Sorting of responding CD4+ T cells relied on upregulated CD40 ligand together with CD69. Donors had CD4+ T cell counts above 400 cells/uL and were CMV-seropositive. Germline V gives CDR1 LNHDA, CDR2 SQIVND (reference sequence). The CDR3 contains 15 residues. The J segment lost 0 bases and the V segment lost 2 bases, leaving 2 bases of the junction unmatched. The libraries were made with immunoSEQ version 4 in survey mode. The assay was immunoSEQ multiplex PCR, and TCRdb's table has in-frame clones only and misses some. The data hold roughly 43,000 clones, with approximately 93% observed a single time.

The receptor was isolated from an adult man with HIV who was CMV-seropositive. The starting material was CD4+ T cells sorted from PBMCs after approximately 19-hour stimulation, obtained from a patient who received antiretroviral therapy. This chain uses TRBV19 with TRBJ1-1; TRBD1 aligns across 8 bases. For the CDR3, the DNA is TGTGCCAGTAGTATACAGGGGGCGTTGAACACTGAAGCTTTCTTT. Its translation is CASSIQGALNTEAFF.